This T cell receptor (beta chain) was captured by sequencing in a study of T cell responses to AZD1222 COVID-19 vaccine. Sequencing was performed with immunoSEQ multiplex PCR; in TCRdb, only in-frame clones are kept and a portion is missing. The sample consists of some 130,000 clones, more than 75% of them appearing once. J lost 1 base, V lost 5 bases, and 7 bases had no gene match. The CDR3 is made up of 16 amino acids. Germline values: CDR1 LNHDA, CDR2 SQIVND (reference sequence). The origin of this receptor is an adult in good health. The chain employs TRBV19 and TRBJ1-3, with TRBD1 matching 8 bases. The sample was peripheral blood, taken on day 0 of AZD1222 vaccination. The chain's CDR3 is CASSDGQGTSGNTIYF. As DNA, the CDR3 is TGTGCCAGTAGTGACGGACAGGGAACATCTGGAAACACCATATATTTT.